This T cell receptor beta chain was obtained from a study of regulatory T cells in long-lasting Graves disease. As for this clonotype: What it recognizes is unknown.

The sample's time point: newly diagnosed GD, antithyroid drugs for less than 3 months. Isolated PBMC RNA provided the starting material for the TCR library. Study-wide findings and caveats: Repertoires from persistent disease leaned toward TRBV28, TRBJ1-2 and TRBJ2-5.

To make TCR beta libraries, researchers used iRepertoire HTBI primers and Arm-PCR of CDR3 regions. Each CDR3 protein is one row after TCRdb ran MiXCR on the multiplex PCR reads. Of roughly 380,000 distinct CDR3 sequences listed, roughly 17% are singletons. The CDR3 has 15 amino acids. The V end was cut by 3 bases, the J end by 5 bases, with 16 bases between. Germline V gene lookup returns CDR1 MNHGY and CDR2 SVAAGI. This same sample was also taken into another study, of T cells in Graves' hyperthyroidism and ophthalmopathy. That publication notes: Newly diagnosed hyperthyroidism patients aged 18 to 65 years had disease lasting under 2 months. Researchers found most expanded thyroid clonotypes above 0.001 in blood as well.

The receptor's source is a man in his forties with Graves disease. The genes are TRBV6-9 and TRBJ1-1, with a weak D call TRBD1 (5 bases). The material was peripheral blood mononuclear cells (PBMCs), obtained at new diagnosis, from a patient treated with antithyroid drugs. The CDR3 DNA follows: TGTGCCAGCAGTTACGGGGACGGGGGAAGTACTGAAGCTTTCTTT. It is translated as CASSYGDGGSTEAFF.